This is a list of T cell receptor beta chains from one sample in a study of patients and donors after allogeneic stem cell transplantation. MiXCR was run by TCRdb on the RT-PCR reads, yielding one entry per CDR3 protein. The sample carries about 960,000 distinct CDR3 sequences, approximately 18% recorded once. The specimen was blood, either unsorted or a sorted T cell fraction (not recorded which). The receptors come from a human donor who was either an allogeneic HSCT recipient or a stem cell or donor lymphocyte infusion donor (not recorded which). It is not recorded whose cells these are; they may come from a transplant donor. The CDR3 runs from the conserved cysteine through the conserved F or W. A D gene is named only where the DNA matches it firmly. Clone size is not always given. Where it is, it says once, few, many or a class for expanded clones.

CDR3aa: CASNRDRGSPSSYNEQFF; CDR3nt: TGTGCCAGCAACAGGGACAGGGGATCCCCGAGCTCCTACAATGAGCAGTTCTTC; v_gene: TRBV11-1; abundance: .; d_gene: TRBD1; j_gene: TRBJ2-1
CDR3aa: CASSLYLTGVRTDTQYF; CDR3nt: TGTGCCAGCAGTTTATACCTGACAGGGGTCAGGACAGATACGCAGTATTTT; v_gene: TRBV12-3/TRBV12-4; abundance: .; d_gene: TRBD1; j_gene: TRBJ2-3
CDR3aa: CASSLAGRHEKLFF; CDR3nt: TGTGCCAGCAGTTTGGCAGGTCGGCATGAAAAACTGTTTTTT; v_gene: TRBV12-3/TRBV12-4; abundance: .; d_gene: .; j_gene: TRBJ1-4
CDR3aa: CASSLGTGTSDGGELFF; CDR3nt: TGTGCCAGCAGCTTAGGCACCGGGACTAGCGATGGCGGGGAGCTGTTTTTT; v_gene: TRBV7-9; abundance: few; d_gene: TRBD2; j_gene: TRBJ2-2
CDR3aa: CASSRPQGTYNSPLHF; CDR3nt: TGTGCCAGCAGTCGCCCCCAGGGAACCTATAATTCACCCCTCCACTTT; v_gene: TRBV6-2/TRBV6-3; abundance: few; d_gene: .; j_gene: TRBJ1-6
CDR3aa: CAWSVGWDSYNEAFF; CDR3nt: TGTGCCTGGAGTGTAGGGTGGGACTCCTACAACGAAGCTTTCTTT; v_gene: TRBV30; abundance: .; d_gene: .; j_gene: TRBJ1-1
CDR3aa: CASSANSWNTEAFF; CDR3nt: TGTGCCAGCAGCGCCAACAGCTGGAACACTGAAGCTTTCTTT; v_gene: TRBV7-9; abundance: few; d_gene: .; j_gene: TRBJ1-1
CDR3aa: CASSLERGNYGYTF; CDR3nt: TGCGCCAGCAGCTTGGAAAGGGGTAACTATGGCTACACCTTC; v_gene: TRBV5-1; abundance: many; d_gene: .; j_gene: TRBJ1-2
CDR3aa: CASSPEGQTYGYTF; CDR3nt: TGTGCCAGCAGCCCAGAGGGACAGACCTATGGCTACACCTTC; v_gene: TRBV9; abundance: few; d_gene: TRBD1; j_gene: TRBJ1-2
CDR3aa: CASSGQRGGANTGELFF; CDR3nt: TGTGCCAGCAGTGGTCAGCGGGGGGGCGCGAACACCGGGGAGCTGTTTTTT; v_gene: TRBV25-1; abundance: few; d_gene: TRBD2; j_gene: TRBJ2-2
CDR3aa: CASSARDLQKRTDTQYF; CDR3nt: TGCGCCAGCAGCGCCCGAGATCTACAGAAGAGAACAGATACGCAGTATTTT; v_gene: TRBV5-1; abundance: .; d_gene: .; j_gene: TRBJ2-3
CDR3aa: CSVVRRGEAFF; CDR3nt: TGCAGCGTTGTACGGCGGGGTGAAGCTTTCTTT; v_gene: TRBV29-1; abundance: .; d_gene: .; j_gene: TRBJ1-1
CDR3aa: CASSPGHHGNEQFF; CDR3nt: TGTGCCAGCAGCCCCGGACACCACGGGAATGAGCAGTTCTTC; v_gene: TRBV2; abundance: .; d_gene: .; j_gene: TRBJ2-1
CDR3aa: CASSRYRADTQYF; CDR3nt: TGTGCCAGCAGCCGCTACAGGGCAGATACGCAGTATTTT; v_gene: TRBV6-2/TRBV6-3; abundance: few; d_gene: .; j_gene: TRBJ2-3
CDR3aa: CASSLASGHMNTEAFF; CDR3nt: TGTGCCAGCAGCTTAGCGTCAGGCCACATGAACACTGAAGCTTTCTTT; v_gene: TRBV7-8; abundance: few; d_gene: .; j_gene: TRBJ1-1
CDR3aa: CASSSRTSGTGELFF; CDR3nt: TGTGCCAGCAGCTCAAGGACTAGCGGCACCGGGGAGCTGTTTTTT; v_gene: TRBV13; abundance: many; d_gene: TRBD2; j_gene: TRBJ2-2
CDR3aa: CASSPDRAATDTQYF; CDR3nt: TGTGCCAGCAGTCCTGACAGGGCGGCAACAGATACGCAGTATTTT; v_gene: TRBV6-1; abundance: few; d_gene: TRBD1; j_gene: TRBJ2-3
CDR3aa: CASTQSAVTVADTQYF; CDR3nt: TGTGCCAGCACCCAATCAGCGGTGACGGTGGCAGATACGCAGTATTTT; v_gene: TRBV12-3/TRBV12-4; abundance: many; d_gene: .; j_gene: TRBJ2-3
CDR3aa: CAWTDSLYNSPLHF; CDR3nt: TGTGCCTGGACCGACAGCCTTTATAATTCACCCCTCCACTTT; v_gene: TRBV30; abundance: .; d_gene: .; j_gene: TRBJ1-6
CDR3aa: CASAEKTQYF; CDR3nt: TGTGCCAGCGCGGAAAAGACCCAGTACTTC; v_gene: TRBV7-8; abundance: few; d_gene: .; j_gene: TRBJ2-5
CDR3aa: CASSQSISDRYQETQYF; CDR3nt: TGCGCCAGCAGCCAGTCAATTTCGGACAGATACCAAGAGACCCAGTACTTC; v_gene: TRBV4-3; abundance: .; d_gene: .; j_gene: TRBJ2-5
CDR3aa: CASSQVKGNRVVGEAFF; CDR3nt: TGCGCCAGCAGCCAAGTCAAGGGAAACAGGGTTGTGGGTGAAGCTTTCTTT; v_gene: TRBV4-3; abundance: many; d_gene: .; j_gene: TRBJ1-1
CDR3aa: CASSLRGRGTNEKLFF; CDR3nt: TGTGCCAGCAGCTTACGAGGGAGAGGGACTAATGAAAAACTGTTTTTT; v_gene: TRBV7-2; abundance: .; d_gene: .; j_gene: TRBJ1-4
CDR3aa: CASSLEIQRVRITDTQYF; CDR3nt: TGCGCCAGCAGCTTAGAAATCCAAAGGGTCCGGATAACAGATACGCAGTATTTT; v_gene: TRBV5-1; abundance: few; d_gene: .; j_gene: TRBJ2-3
CDR3aa: CASRHRGRTNEKLFF; CDR3nt: TGTGCCAGCAGGCACAGGGGTCGGACTAATGAAAAACTGTTTTTT; v_gene: TRBV5-6; abundance: .; d_gene: TRBD1; j_gene: TRBJ1-4
CDR3aa: CASSLMTKSSYEQYF; CDR3nt: TGTGCCAGCAGTTTAATGACTAAGAGCTCCTACGAGCAGTACTTC; v_gene: TRBV12-3/TRBV12-4; abundance: .; d_gene: .; j_gene: TRBJ2-7
CDR3aa: CSARRGTNEAFF; CDR3nt: TGCAGTGCTCGACGAGGGACCAATGAAGCTTTCTTT; v_gene: TRBV20-1; abundance: .; d_gene: .; j_gene: TRBJ1-1
CDR3aa: CASSHERLAQPYEQYF; CDR3nt: TGTGCCAGCAGCCACGAGAGGCTAGCGCAACCCTACGAGCAGTACTTC; v_gene: TRBV4-2; abundance: .; d_gene: .; j_gene: TRBJ2-7
CDR3aa: CASSLQAPSYEQYF; CDR3nt: TGCGCCAGCAGCCTACAGGCTCCCTCCTACGAGCAGTACTTC; v_gene: TRBV5-1; abundance: .; d_gene: .; j_gene: TRBJ2-7
CDR3aa: CSARPTSGVNEQFF; CDR3nt: TGCAGTGCCCGGCCGACTAGCGGGGTCAATGAGCAGTTCTTC; v_gene: TRBV20-1; abundance: .; d_gene: TRBD2; j_gene: TRBJ2-1
CDR3aa: CATKQTSGTYEQYF; CDR3nt: TGCGCCACCAAGCAGACTAGCGGGACCTACGAGCAGTACTTC; v_gene: TRBV5-1; abundance: .; d_gene: TRBD2; j_gene: TRBJ2-7
CDR3aa: CASSEAEVLAGVEQFF; CDR3nt: TGTGCCAGCAGTGAAGCGGAAGTACTAGCGGGGGTTGAGCAGTTCTTC; v_gene: TRBV6-1; abundance: .; d_gene: TRBD2; j_gene: TRBJ2-1
CDR3aa: CASSRNRLAANTGELFF; CDR3nt: TGTGCCAGCAGCCGTAACCGACTAGCGGCGAACACCGGGGAGCTGTTTTTT; v_gene: TRBV14; abundance: .; d_gene: TRBD2; j_gene: TRBJ2-2
CDR3aa: CATSDWLGYTF; CDR3nt: TGTGCCACCAGTGATTGGTTGGGCTACACCTTC; v_gene: TRBV24-1; abundance: .; d_gene: .; j_gene: TRBJ1-2
CDR3aa: CASSYVERAEAFF; CDR3nt: TGTGCCAGCAGTTATGTTGAGAGGGCGGAGGCTTTCTTT; v_gene: TRBV28; abundance: .; d_gene: .; j_gene: TRBJ1-1
CDR3aa: CASSRSWTGDSYEQYF; CDR3nt: TGTGCCAGCAGCCGCTCTTGGACAGGGGACTCCTACGAGCAGTACTTC; v_gene: TRBV6-1; abundance: .; d_gene: TRBD1; j_gene: TRBJ2-7
CDR3aa: CSAPTDRGRSDTQYF; CDR3nt: TGCAGTGCCCCTACGGACAGGGGGCGATCAGATACGCAGTATTTT; v_gene: TRBV20-1; abundance: .; d_gene: TRBD1; j_gene: TRBJ2-3